This T cell receptor beta chain was profiled in a study of T cell responses to AZD1222 COVID-19 vaccine. This CDR3 contains 15 residues. V was cut by 0 bases and J by 4 bases, with 12 bases left in between. CDR1 is LNHDA and CDR2 is SQIVND in the germline V gene (reference sequence). Regarding this clone: Its target is unknown.

Findings and caveats of the study: The reported proportion of spike-specific TCRs targeting unmutated variant regions was nearly half. Donor demographics were predominantly white British with a female majority; clonal diversity may be underestimated. Spike-wide vaccine-associated CD4 TCRs dominated at 160-218 and 743-854.

Second-dose schedules of about 4 or about 12 weeks were combined. Assay: immunoSEQ multiplex PCR; the TCRdb copy retains only in-frame clones and omits some. The sample lists approximately 100,000 clones, 90% occurring once. The chain couples TRBV19 to TRBJ1-1; D remains ambiguous. Sequencing used peripheral blood, obtained 28 days after the second AZD1222 dose. The sequence was collected from an adult who received the AZD1222 COVID-19 vaccine. The CDR3 is CASSIEVVWGTEAFF. Written as DNA, the CDR3 is TGTGCCAGTAGTATAGAGGTAGTCTGGGGCACTGAAGCTTTCTTT. The full variable domain, with the rest looked up from reference TRBV19 and TRBJ1-1, is DGGITQSPKYLFRKEGQNVTLSCEQNLNHDAMYWYRQDPGQGLRLIYYSQIVNDFQKGDIAEGYSVSREKKESFPLTVTSAQKNPTAFYLCASSIEVVWGTEAFFGQGTRLTVV.